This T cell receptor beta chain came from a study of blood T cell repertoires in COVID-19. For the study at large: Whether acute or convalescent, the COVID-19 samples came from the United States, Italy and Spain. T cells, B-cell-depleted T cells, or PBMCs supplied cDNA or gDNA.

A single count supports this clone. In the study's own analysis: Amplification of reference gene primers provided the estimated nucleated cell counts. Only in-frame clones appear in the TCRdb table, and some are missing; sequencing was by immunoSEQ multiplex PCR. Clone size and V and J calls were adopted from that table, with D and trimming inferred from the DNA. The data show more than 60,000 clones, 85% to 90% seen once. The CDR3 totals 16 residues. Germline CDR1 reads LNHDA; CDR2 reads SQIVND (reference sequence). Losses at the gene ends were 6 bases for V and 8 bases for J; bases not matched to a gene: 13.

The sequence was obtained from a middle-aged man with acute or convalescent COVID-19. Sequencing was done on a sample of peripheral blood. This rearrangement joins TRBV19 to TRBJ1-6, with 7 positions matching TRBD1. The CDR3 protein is CASSTGANPGDSPLHF. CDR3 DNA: TGTGCCAGTAGCACAGGGGCGAACCCGGGAGATTCACCCCTCCACTTT. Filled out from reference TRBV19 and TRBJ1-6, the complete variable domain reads DGGITQSPKYLFRKEGQNVTLSCEQNLNHDAMYWYRQDPGQGLRLIYYSQIVNDFQKGDIAEGYSVSREKKESFPLTVTSAQKNPTAFYLCASSTGANPGDSPLHFGNGTRLTVT.